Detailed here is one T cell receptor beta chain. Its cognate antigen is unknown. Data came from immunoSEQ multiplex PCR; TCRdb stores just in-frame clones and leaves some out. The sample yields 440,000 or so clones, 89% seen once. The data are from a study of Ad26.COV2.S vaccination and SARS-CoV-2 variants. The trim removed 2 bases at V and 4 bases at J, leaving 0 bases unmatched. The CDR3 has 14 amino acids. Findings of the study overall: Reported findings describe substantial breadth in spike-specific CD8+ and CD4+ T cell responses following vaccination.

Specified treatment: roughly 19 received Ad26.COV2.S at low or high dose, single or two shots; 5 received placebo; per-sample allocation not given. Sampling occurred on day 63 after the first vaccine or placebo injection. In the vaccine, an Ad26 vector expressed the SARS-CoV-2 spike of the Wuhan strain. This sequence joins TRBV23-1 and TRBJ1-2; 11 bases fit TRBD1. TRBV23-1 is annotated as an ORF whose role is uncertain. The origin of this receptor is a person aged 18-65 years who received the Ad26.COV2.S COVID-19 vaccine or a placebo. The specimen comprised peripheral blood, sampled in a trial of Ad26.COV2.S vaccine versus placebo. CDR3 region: CASSQGTGGYGYTF. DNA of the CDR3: TGCGCCAGCAGTCAAGGGACAGGGGGCTATGGCTACACCTTC.